The 29 T cell receptor beta chains presented below share a single source sample, sequenced in a study of beta chain features in type 1 diabetes. Reverse transcribing all isolated RNA meant expressed TCRB transcripts were sequenced. Sequencing used immunoSEQ multiplex PCR; TCRdb keeps in-frame clones, though not all of them. The table records a few hundred thousand clones, 11% of them present only once. The sequenced material came from central memory CD4+ T cells from blood. The receptors were sampled from a man between 18 and 29 years old in good health.

J is TRBJ2-1 and V is TRBV25-1; D gene unclear. The V end was cut by 1 base, the J end by 9 bases, with 13 bases between. Germline V gene lookup returns CDR1 MGHDK and CDR2 SYGVNS. The CDR3 is 14 residues long. CDR3 DNA: TGTGCCAGCAGTGAATCGACGAGGATCGGTGAGCAGTTCTTC. The encoded protein is CASSESTRIGEQFF. Using reference TRBV25-1 and TRBJ2-1 for the parts outside the CDR3, the full variable domain is EADIYQTPRYLVIGTGKKITLECSQTMGHDKMYWYQQDPGMELHLIHYSYGVNSTEKGDLSSESTVSRIRTEHFPLTLESARPSHTSQYLCASSESTRIGEQFFGPGTRLTVL.

The rearrangement uses TRBV9 and TRBJ2-4; tentative D call: TRBD1 (5 bases). V was trimmed by 3 bases and J by 3 bases, leaving 13 bases between them. The CDR3 is 15 amino acids. CDR1 is SGDLS, CDR2 YYNGEE, per germline. CDR3 loop: CASSAPWGDKNIQYF. Here the CDR3 DNA reads TGTGCCAGCAGCGCCCCATGGGGCGACAAAAACATTCAGTACTTC.

The chain recombines TRBV7-9 with TRBJ1-1, with D possibly being TRBD1 (6 bases). CDR3 length: 16 amino acids. The germline CDR1 and CDR2 sequences are SEHNR and FQNEAQ (reference sequence). Trimming pared 4 bases from V and 1 base from J, leaving 16 bases between. DNA of the CDR3: TGTGCCAGCAGCTGGGATTTGGGACATAGGAACACTGAAGCTTTCTTT. Residues: CASSWDLGHRNTEAFF.

V and J are TRBV30 and TRBJ2-3; 9 nucleotides match TRBD2. The junction had 4 bases not matched to a gene; V was cut back by 4 bases and J by 2 bases. Germline V gene lookup returns CDR1 GTSNPN and CDR2 SVGIG (reference sequence). The CDR3 is 14 amino acids. CDR3 residues: CAWNSGRHTDTQYF. Written as DNA, the CDR3 is TGTGCCTGGAACAGCGGGAGGCACACAGATACGCAGTATTTT. The full variable domain, completed using reference TRBV30 and TRBJ2-3, is SQTIHQWPATLVQPVGSPLSLECTVEGTSNPNLYWYRQAAGRGLQLLFYSVGIGQISSEVPQNLSASRPQDRQFILSSKKLLLSDSGFYLCAWNSGRHTDTQYFGPGTRLTVL.

This clone was picked up many times. The rearrangement links TRBV14 to TRBJ2-1; 11 positions match TRBD2. Germline V gene data show CDR1 as SGHDN and CDR2 as FVKESK. CDR3 length equals 15 residues. V gave up 1 base and J gave up 10 bases; unmatched junction bases: 6. CDR3 sequence reads: CASSQVTSGSNEQFF. For the CDR3, the DNA is TGTGCCAGCAGCCAAGTAACTAGCGGGAGTAACGAGCAGTTCTTC. The entire variable domain, with the rest obtained from reference TRBV14 and TRBJ2-1, is as follows: EAGVTQFPSHSVIEKGQTVTLRCDPISGHDNLYWYRRVMGKEIKFLLHFVKESKQDESGMPNNRFLAERTGGTYSTLKVQPAELEDSGVYFCASSQVTSGSNEQFFGPGTRLTVL.

This clone was recorded a few times. The rearrangement links TRBV7-2 to TRBJ2-3; D unclear. The germline gives CDR1 SGHTA, CDR2 FQGNSA. Trimming took 3 bases from V and 10 from J, leaving 11 bases between them. The CDR3 runs 12 residues. CDR3 loop: CASSFPPQAQYF. The CDR3 region has the DNA TGTGCCAGCAGCTTCCCCCCCCAGGCGCAGTATTTT.

This chain joins TRBV4-3 and TRBJ2-7, with TRBD1 as a possible D gene (5 bases). CDR3 length: 15 amino acids. Germline CDR1 and CDR2: LGHNA and YSLEER. V dropped 0 bases and J dropped 0 bases, with 9 bases sitting between them. The CDR3 nucleotides are TGCGCCAGCAGCCAAGATGTACAGGCCTCCTACGAGCAGTACTTC. Encoded protein: CASSQDVQASYEQYF.

This clone showed up many times. This sequence joins TRBV28 and TRBJ1-1; D not resolved. The CDR3 extends over 12 amino acids. Trimming shortened V by 5 bases and J by 7 bases, and 11 bases separated the two germline ends. Germline CDR1 reads MDHEN; CDR2 reads SYDVKM. The CDR3 DNA reads TGTGCCAGCAGTGCGGCAGCTATTGAAGCTTTCTTT. Amino acids: CASSAAAIEAFF.

There are a few counts of this clone. The chain has TRBV5-4 and TRBJ2-6, with D unresolved. The CDR3 length is 15 residues. Germline V gene sequence: CDR1 SGHNT, CDR2 YYREEE (reference sequence). Trimming took off 4 bases at V and 0 bases at J, with 8 bases between the two ends. The CDR3 spells CASSLLYSGANVLTF. CDR3 DNA: TGTGCCAGCAGCCTACTTTACTCTGGGGCCAACGTCCTGACTTTC.

The genes are TRBV4-3 and TRBJ2-5; no clear D gene. Germline CDR1 LGHNA, CDR2 YSLEER. Deletions cut 3 bases from V and 2 bases from J, with 16 bases between. This CDR3 has 16 amino acids. CDR3 DNA sequence: TGCGCCAGCAGCCAGCGGTCGGTTGGCTTACAAGAGACCCAGTACTTC. Amino acids: CASSQRSVGLQETQYF.

This clone occurred a few times. J is TRBJ1-5 and V is TRBV18; 7 positions match TRBD1. J was trimmed by 5 bases and V by 0 bases; bases with no gene match: 7. CDR1 is KGHSH, CDR2 LQKENI, per germline. The CDR3 runs 16 residues. The CDR3: CASSPPTGQNYQPQHF. The CDR3 DNA reads as TGTGCCAGCTCACCACCGACGGGACAGAATTATCAGCCCCAGCATTTT.

This clone has a handful of counts. DNA for the CDR3: TGCGCCAGCAGCTTGGGGGGTCCTGAGAACATTCAGTACTTC. Translated: CASSLGGPENIQYF. The rearrangement links TRBV5-1 to TRBJ2-4; the D is unclear. Between the trimmed V and J ends, which lost 0 bases and 7 bases, there was a span of 11 bases. This CDR3 comprises 14 residues. The germline V gene has CDR1 SGHRS and CDR2 YFSETQ.

This clone showed up just a few times. V is TRBV6-5 and J is TRBJ1-2; possible D gene TRBD1, 5 bases. Germline V gene sequence: CDR1 MNHEY, CDR2 SVGAGI. V shed 0 bases and J shed 7 bases, with 12 bases lying between them. The CDR3 runs to 14 residues. The CDR3 DNA follows: TGTGCCAGCAGTTACTCGTCAGGGTATGGTGGCTACACCTTC. Residues: CASSYSSGYGGYTF.

The CDR3 protein is CASSQDFGAPGDEQYF. In DNA, the CDR3 is TGTGCCAGCAGCCAAGATTTCGGGGCGCCGGGGGACGAGCAGTACTTC. This chain links TRBV4-2 with TRBJ2-7, with a possible D match to TRBD2 (6 bases). The CDR3 runs to 16 residues. V lost 0 bases and J lost 5, with 17 bases in between. Germline V gene sequence: CDR1 LGHNA, CDR2 YNFKEQ.

This clone has ten or more counts. The sample contains more than one DNA sequence encoding this CDR3. The V gene is TRBV18, the J gene TRBJ2-1; D remains unclear. V lost 4 bases to trimming and J lost 3 bases, with 7 bases between them. Germline CDR1 and CDR2: KGHSH and LQKENI. The length of the CDR3 is 13 residues. CDR3 loop: CASSLDLYNEQFF. The CDR3 DNA reads TGTGCCAGCTCACTTGATCTCTACAATGAGCAGTTCTTC.

In its sample, this clone was seen a few times. The chain has TRBV30 and TRBJ1-5; D remains unclear. CDR3 size: 13 residues. V was shortened by 0 bases and J by 7 bases, with 10 bases between the two germline ends. Germline values: CDR1 GTSNPN, CDR2 SVGIG (reference sequence). The CDR3 DNA reads TGTGCCTGGAGTGTCAAGGGAGGGCAGCCCCAGCATTTT. It is translated as CAWSVKGGQPQHF.

The rearrangement joins TRBV6-1 to TRBJ1-2, with D perhaps TRBD1 (5 bases). Germline lookup yields CDR1 MNHNS and CDR2 SASEGT. CDR3 length: 12 amino acids. Trimming left V 7 bases short and J 10 bases short, with 16 bases between. In DNA, the CDR3 is TGTGCCAGCACCCAGCGGGGGGAAACCTACACCTTC. Translated: CASTQRGETYTF.

This clone was counted between two and nine times. The chain links TRBV4-1 to TRBJ2-7; D is perhaps TRBD2 (5 bases). Trimming cost V 0 bases and J 7 bases, with 13 bases left between them. This CDR3 has 14 amino acids. The V gene's germline CDR1 is MGHRA and CDR2 YSYEKL. The DNA of the CDR3 is TGCGCCAGCAGCCAAGATAGCGCCCGTGGTGAGCAGTACTTC. Residues: CASSQDSARGEQYF.

This clone showed up just a few times. This chain connects TRBV18 to TRBJ2-7; D is undetermined. This CDR3 contains 15 residues. Trimming removed 5 bases at V and 2 bases at J, with 16 bases between. CDR1 is KGHSH and CDR2 is LQKENI in the germline V gene. The CDR3 DNA is TGTGCCAGCTCAAGCCCATTGGGTTCTACCTACGAGCAGTACTTC. It codes for CASSSPLGSTYEQYF.

This sequence joins TRBV2 and TRBJ2-5, with D unclear. Germline lookup yields CDR1 SNHLY and CDR2 FYNNEI. V lost 6 bases and J lost 5, with 16 bases in between. The CDR3 sequence is 14 residues long. The chain's CDR3 is CASRRGVGWETQYF. CDR3 nucleotide sequence: TGTGCCAGCAGGAGAGGTGTGGGGTGGGAGACCCAGTACTTC.

The CDR3 nucleotides are TGTGCCAGCAGCCTCGGGCCGATTTACGAGCAGTACTTC. Protein product: CASSLGPIYEQYF. The chain joins TRBV7-2 to TRBJ2-7; no clear D gene. The germline V gene encodes CDR1 SGHTA and CDR2 FQGNSA. The CDR3 extends over 13 amino acids. Trimming cost V 5 bases and J 4 bases, with 12 bases left between them. Supplemented by reference TRBV7-2 and TRBJ2-7, the full variable domain reads GAGVSQSPSNKVTEKGKDVELRCDPISGHTALYWYRQSLGQGLEFLIYFQGNSAPDKSGLPSDRFSAERTGGSVSTLTIQRTQQEDSAVYLCASSLGPIYEQYFGPGTRLTVT.

V is TRBV5-1 and J is TRBJ2-7, with D maybe TRBD1 (5 bases). Germline V gene data show CDR1 as SGHRS and CDR2 as YFSETQ. The CDR3 runs 15 residues. Trimming removed 0 bases from V and 0 bases from J, with 10 bases in between. The CDR3 nucleotides read TGCGCCAGCAGCTTGGAGGCAGGGCACTCCTACGAGCAGTACTTC. Translating gives CASSLEAGHSYEQYF.

This clone was detected a few times. This chain connects TRBV5-1 to TRBJ2-2; no reliable D call. With 5 bases removed from V and 3 bases from J, the gap between germline ends came to 5 bases. This CDR3 is built from 12 residues. Germline V gene sequence: CDR1 SGHRS, CDR2 YFSETQ. Here the CDR3 reads CASRVDTGELFF. The CDR3 bases are TGCGCCAGCAGGGTCGACACCGGGGAGCTGTTTTTT.

Turning to this clone: Mismatch with germline at one junction end may stem from a read error. The rearrangement links TRBV30 to TRBJ1-2; no firm D call. The CDR3 spans 12 residues. In germline, CDR1 is GTSNPN, CDR2 SVGIG (reference sequence). CDR3 DNA sequence: TGTGGCTGGATGGGGATTAACTATGGCTACACCTTC. Encoded protein: CGWMGINYGYTF.

V and J are TRBV9 and TRBJ2-1; no definite D call. Germline CDR1 SGDLS, CDR2 YYNGEE. The CDR3 sequence is 15 residues long. Trimming cost V 0 bases and J 6 bases, with 13 bases left between them. CDR3 nucleotides: TGTGCCAGCAGCGTAGCAAGCCCCTTAGGCAATGAGCAGTTCTTC. This sequence encodes CASSVASPLGNEQFF.

This clone was counted at least ten times. CDR3 amino acids: CSVAGDGSNEKLFF. CDR3 coding DNA: TGCAGCGTCGCCGGGGATGGCTCGAATGAAAAACTGTTTTTT. The chain joins TRBV29-1 to TRBJ1-4; no clear D gene. Germline V gene lookup returns CDR1 SQVTM and CDR2 ANQGSEA. Trimming left V 6 bases short and J 5 bases short, with 16 bases between. This CDR3 has 14 residues.

The rearrangement links TRBV6-1 to TRBJ2-5; 8 bases align to TRBD1. CDR1 MNHNS and CDR2 SASEGT come from the germline V gene. With 7 bases clipped from V and 5 bases from J, the junction kept 6 bases outside the gene matches. The CDR3 length is 13 residues. The CDR3 is CASKRQGTETQYF. CDR3 sequence (DNA): TGTGCCAGCAAAAGACAGGGGACTGAGACCCAGTACTTC.

This clone was recorded a few times. The chain links TRBV7-2 to TRBJ2-1; D is undetermined. Trimming shortened V by 2 bases and J by 7 bases, and 9 bases separated the two germline ends. The CDR3 has 13 amino acids. Germline CDR1 SGHTA, CDR2 FQGNSA. The CDR3 reads CASSLMFGNEQFF. CDR3 coding DNA: TGTGCCAGCAGCTTAATGTTCGGGAATGAGCAGTTCTTC.

This chain links TRBV28 with TRBJ2-3; perhaps TRBD2 as D (6 bases). CDR1 is MDHEN and CDR2 is SYDVKM in the germline V gene. V gave up 7 bases and J gave up 4 bases, with 21 bases separating them. This CDR3 has 16 amino acids. In DNA form, the CDR3 reads TGTGCCAGCACCGTTCCTGGCGGGACGGCCCCAGATACGCAGTATTTT. It yields the protein CASTVPGGTAPDTQYF.